This T cell receptor beta chain was captured in a study of memory CD4+ T cells and cytomegalovirus serostatus (dated by TCRdb to the late 2010s). Some background on the complete study: The cohort included around 33 healthy adults from Belgium, of whom 9 were CMV seropositive and about 24 were CMV seronegative. The study sequenced CD4+ memory TCRbeta repertoires of a Belgian cohort with known cytomegalovirus serostatus to replicate a published TCR-based CMV serostatus classifier.

Note on this clone: No antigen is known for it. No quality values exist for individual bases; no much larger clone is one base distant.

Single viable CD3+CD4+CD8-CD45RO+ cells were sorted as memory CD4+ T cells on a FACSAria II. CMV serostatus was determined using a Roche Elecsys assay that detects serum IgG against CMV pp150, pp28, p38 and p52. Following thawing, total CD4+ T cells were enriched through positive selection using CD4 magnetic microbeads. Samples originated from another study that specifically interrogated the CD4+ T cell memory repertoire. Following standard operating procedures, peripheral blood mononuclear cells were isolated and cryopreserved, while serum was kept at -80 degrees C. Staining used CD3-PerCP (BW264/56), CD4-APC (RPA-T4), CD45RO-PE (UCHT1) and CD8-Pacific Orange (3B5) antibodies, with Sytox blue excluding non-viable cells. Genomic DNA was extracted from sorted cells with the Quick-DNA Microprep Kit. Amplification of TCRbeta DNA was done with the immunoSEQ hsTCRbeta kit, following the protocol from the manufacturer. An Illumina MiSeq instrument was used to sequence the TCRbeta libraries. The paper's data handling went like this. Once out-of-frame sequences had been removed, a few million distinct TCRbeta sequences were left, which works out to an average of about 71,000 per individual. Each individual was scored according to the count of some 160 previously reported CMV-associated TCRbeta sequences and the total productive distinct TCRbeta count. A beta-binomial model was reimplemented in Python, and random forests from scikit-learn, run with default parameters, were trained on data from the US cohort. On the Belgian cohort, classifier performance was reported as the median AUC, along with percentile confidence intervals, across 10,000 bootstrap iterations. This immuneACCESS table, as held by TCRdb, lists in-frame sequences with V and J called but not all clones. Of the missing ones, under half trace to an unresolved V gene in checked studies; the others have no known cause. Clonal size and the V and J genes are those of that table, whereas D and trimming came from the DNA. Here the sample has about 52,000 clones; around 88% occur a single time. Of the sample, roughly 2% falls within the top ten clones.

Sequences SNHLY (CDR1) and FYNNEI (CDR2) are obtained from the germline V gene. CDR3 length: 17 amino acids, cysteine to phenylalanine. Only the CDR3 region is kept as DNA, spanning 51 bases read in frame from base 1. V and J are truncated by 4 bases and 1 base respectively, leaving an intervening sequence of 17 bases. What the study reported, not specific to this receptor: A median bootstrapped AUC of almost 0.96 with a 95% CI of 0.76-1.00 was achieved on the Belgian cohort by the original-framework classifier. The results were interpreted as suggesting that the CMV-associated TCR signature is mostly present in the CD4+ memory repertoire. Only CD4+CD45RO+ memory cells were sequenced, in contrast to the original study, in which naive and memory CD4+ and CD8+ populations were covered. Of 164 previously reported CMV-associated TCRbeta sequences, some 67 appeared in the CD4+ memory repertoires, each in one to five individuals. For CMV serostatus prediction, a median bootstrapped AUC of approximately 0.95 was reached with the original framework, and a median bootstrapped AUC of about 0.9 was reached with a US-trained random forest.

The chain employs TRBV2 and TRBJ2-4; TRBD2 could be the D gene, as 6 bases match. This clonotype was obtained from an adult in good health and CMV-seropositive. What was sequenced was memory CD4+ T cells from blood. The CDR3 reads CASSVSRDFRAKNIQYF. At the DNA level, the sequence is TGTGCCAGCAGTGTAAGCCGGGACTTCCGCGCCAAAAACATTCAGTACTTC.